Each of the 6 T cell receptor beta chains below was sequenced from the same sample in a study of T-cell memory formation after mild COVID-19. MiXCR, run by TCRdb on the 5' RACE reads, gives a single entry per CDR3 protein. The sample yields around 55,000 distinct CDR3 sequences, around 9.5% seen once. Material: PBMCs or a T cell subset sorted from them (not recorded which). The receptor set was obtained from a man aged 18-30 years who had mild COVID-19 (a few samples of this study predate the infection). Cell type and time point are not known.

The sample holds a few counts of this clonotype. V gene TRBV6-5 combines with J gene TRBJ1-1; 9 bases align to TRBD1. There are 15 residues in the CDR3. Germline CDR1 and CDR2: MNHEY and SVGAGI. J gave up 5 bases and V 6 bases, and 10 bases lay outside the gene matches. The CDR3 sequence is CASSIGTGRKTEAFF. DNA of the CDR3: TGTGCCAGCAGCATAGGGACAGGGCGAAAAACTGAAGCTTTCTTT.

This clonotype occurred a few times. The J gene is TRBJ1-2, the V gene TRBV11-2; tentative D call: TRBD1 (6 bases). This CDR3 region has 14 residues. The ends were cut back, 1 base at V and 8 bases at J, with 14 bases in the middle. From germline, CDR1 is SGHAT and CDR2 FQNNGV. The CDR3 loop is CASSLAHREGGYTF. Written as DNA, the CDR3 is TGTGCCAGCAGCTTAGCCCACAGGGAAGGCGGCTACACCTTC.

V usage is TRBV18 and J usage is TRBJ2-7; D is unclear. Trimming pared 3 bases from V and 0 bases from J, leaving 18 bases between. Germline V lookup: CDR1 KGHSH, CDR2 LQKENI. The CDR3 extends over 17 amino acids. DNA for the CDR3: TGTGCCAGCTCACCGACTTCTCCCAGTCAGGCCTCCTACGAGCAGTACTTC. It codes for CASSPTSPSQASYEQYF.

The gene calls are TRBV11-2 and TRBJ2-1; 10 bases align to TRBD2. The V gene end was trimmed by 1 base and the J gene end by 7 bases; junction bases not matched to a gene: 4. Germline lookup yields CDR1 SGHAT and CDR2 FQNNGV. The CDR3 sequence is 15 residues long. The CDR3 sequence is CASSLGSGGANEQFF. In DNA, the CDR3 is TGTGCCAGCAGCTTAGGAAGCGGGGGGGCGAATGAGCAGTTCTTC.

This clonotype was counted at least ten times. The chain carries TRBV7-2 and TRBJ2-1, with 7 positions matching TRBD2. The germline V gene has CDR1 SGHTA and CDR2 FQGNSA. The CDR3 runs 16 residues. With 5 bases clipped from V and 0 bases from J, the junction kept 7 bases outside the gene matches. The CDR3 DNA reads as TGTGCCAGCAGCCTTAGCGGGTCCTCCTCCTACAATGAGCAGTTCTTC. It is translated as CASSLSGSSSYNEQFF.

This clonotype was observed a few times. The chain has TRBV6-5 and TRBJ2-1; D possibly uses TRBD1 or TRBD2 (5 bases each). V gave up 6 bases and J gave up 6 bases, with 21 bases separating them. In germline, CDR1 is MNHEY, CDR2 SVGAGI. This CDR3 is 16 amino acids long. The CDR3 DNA is TGTGCCAGCAGGGACCTCGGGACGGGACCTCCCAATGAGCAGTTCTTC. Protein product: CASRDLGTGPPNEQFF.